Included here is one T cell receptor (beta chain) sequence, with context. This specimen belongs to a study of blood T cell repertoires in COVID-19. About the research overall: Both acute and convalescent COVID-19 samples were obtained from the United States, Italy and Spain.

As processed by the authors: Reference gene primers were amplified, and this amplification served to estimate nucleated cell counts. The data were produced by immunoSEQ multiplex PCR, yet TCRdb's version contains in-frame clones alone and is incomplete. Clonal size and the V and J genes are those of that table, whereas D and trimming came from the DNA. Here the sample spans about 210,000 clones, approximately 85% being singletons. The CDR3 loop spans 17 amino acids. Germline V gene data show CDR1 as LNHDA and CDR2 as SQIVND (reference sequence). V was pared by 6 bases and J by 4 bases, with 14 bases of the junction left unmatched.

The TCR comes from a woman aged 45-60 years with active or convalescent COVID-19. The sequenced sample consisted of peripheral blood. V gene TRBV19 combines with J gene TRBJ1-2, with TRBD1 identical over 10 bases. The CDR3 protein is CASSPGTGARRAYGYTF. DNA of the CDR3: TGTGCCAGTAGCCCCGGGACAGGGGCCCGACGGGCCTATGGCTACACCTTC.